This T cell receptor (beta chain) derives from a study of blood T cell repertoires in COVID-19. At the level of the study: The study drew acute and convalescent COVID-19 samples from the United States, Italy and Spain. Nucleic acid was either cDNA or gDNA, and it came from T cells, B-cell-depleted T cells, or PBMCs.

As originally analysed: It was from reference gene primer amplification that nucleated cell counts were estimated. Libraries were prepared by immunoSEQ multiplex PCR; TCRdb keeps only in-frame clonotypes and omits some of them. That table gives V, J and clone size, and the DNA gave D and trimming. Among over 75,000 clones listed, 84% were seen once. The ends lost 3 bases at V and 1 base at J; junction bases unmatched: 6. Germline V CDR1 and CDR2: KGHSH, LQKENI. The CDR3 consists of 17 residues. This clone was picked up one time. V usage is TRBV18 and J usage is TRBJ1-1, with 12 bases fitting TRBD1. Sequenced material: peripheral blood. This sequence originates from a woman in her fifties or sixties with acute or convalescent COVID-19. The chain's CDR3 is CASSPLGTGGTNTEAFF. The CDR3 DNA sequence: TGTGCCAGCTCACCCCTCGGGACAGGGGGCACGAACACTGAAGCTTTCTTT.